This passage covers 26 T cell receptor beta chains from one sample sequenced in a study of neoadjuvant anti-PD-1 for oral cavity cancer. TCRdb's table, derived via immunoSEQ multiplex PCR, lists solely in-frame clones and lacks some. There are around 81,000 clones in the sample; about 80% occur only once, and 2.5% to 3.5% lies in the top ten. The sample consisted of PBMCs, taken before nivolumab (anti-PD-1) treatment. Receptor source: a person between 40 and 85 years old with oral cavity squamous cell carcinoma.

The rearrangement uses TRBV7-9 and TRBJ2-2, with D tentatively TRBD2 (5 bases). Germline CDR1 is SEHNR and CDR2 is FQNEAQ (reference sequence). V was trimmed by 6 bases and J by 0 bases, leaving 14 bases between them. The CDR3 extends over 16 amino acids. CDR3 amino acids: CASRTLAHANTGELFF. The CDR3 bases are TGTGCCAGCAGGACTCTAGCACACGCGAACACCGGGGAGCTGTTTTTT.

The chain combines TRBV6-5 with TRBJ2-7, with 9 bases lining up with TRBD1. The CDR3 spans 16 residues. Germline V gene sequence: CDR1 MNHEY, CDR2 SVGAGI. Germline trimming cut 1 base from V and 5 bases from J; bases unmatched to any gene: 9. The CDR3 DNA reads as TGTGCCAGCAGTTACTTCGGGGGGACAGGGCAACACGAGCAGTACTTC. The encoded protein is CASSYFGGTGQHEQYF.

Details on this clone: This CDR3 is also generated by other DNA sequences in the sample. This chain joins TRBV30 and TRBJ2-7; weak D call: TRBD1 (6 bases). The V gene's germline CDR1 is GTSNPN and CDR2 SVGIG (reference sequence). This CDR3 comprises 12 residues. V lost 0 bases, J lost 3 bases, and 6 bases lay in between. This CDR3 reads CAWSVQGYEQYF. The CDR3 coding sequence is TGTGCCTGGAGTGTACAGGGCTACGAGCAGTACTTC.

The chain employs TRBV4-2 and TRBJ1-5, with a tentative D call TRBD1 (5 bases). The CDR3 totals 15 residues. CDR1 is LGHNA and CDR2 is YNFKEQ in the germline V gene. The V and J ends lost 0 bases and 4 bases respectively, with 10 bases between them. CDR3 sequence: CASSQDWAGNQPQHF. The DNA for the CDR3 is TGTGCCAGCAGCCAAGATTGGGCAGGGAATCAGCCCCAGCATTTT.

The chain joins TRBV9 to TRBJ2-1, with D possibly TRBD1 on 5 matching bases. Germline CDR1 SGDLS, CDR2 YYNGEE. This CDR3 is built from 16 residues. V was cut by 0 bases and J by 2 bases, with 12 bases left in between. This CDR3 reads CASSVGLQGAYNEQFF. CDR3 nucleotides: TGTGCCAGCAGCGTAGGGCTTCAGGGTGCCTACAATGAGCAGTTCTTC.

The rearrangement joins TRBV19 to TRBJ1-4, with no clear D. There are 12 residues in the CDR3. From germline, CDR1 is LNHDA and CDR2 SQIVND (reference sequence). V dropped 6 bases and J dropped 8 bases, with 10 bases sitting between them. The CDR3 reads CASSDGGEKLFF. CDR3 in DNA: TGTGCCAGTAGCGACGGTGGGGAAAAACTGTTTTTT.

This clone occurred once. The chain links TRBV27 to TRBJ2-5, with D uncertain. The germline gives CDR1 MNHEY, CDR2 SMNVEV (reference sequence). The CDR3 length is 14 residues. The V end was cut by 2 bases, the J end by 5 bases, with 12 bases between. The DNA for the CDR3 is TGTGCCAGCAGTTTAAATATGGTCCCGGAGACCCAGTACTTC. Protein product: CASSLNMVPETQYF.

This sequence joins TRBV10-3 and TRBJ2-2, with D unclear. Germline V gene lookup returns CDR1 ENHRY and CDR2 SYGVKD. V was trimmed by 2 bases and J by 3 bases, leaving 7 bases between them. This CDR3 contains 14 residues. The CDR3 region is CAISERTDTGELFF. CDR3 nucleotide sequence: TGTGCCATCAGTGAGCGTACAGACACCGGGGAGCTGTTTTTT.

As DNA, the CDR3 is TGTGCCAGCAGCGGACGGCAGGGGCCCGGGGCCAACGTCCTGACTTTC. It translates to CASSGRQGPGANVLTF. V gene TRBV11-2 combines with J gene TRBJ2-6; tentative D call: TRBD1 (6 bases). Per germline, CDR1 SGHAT and CDR2 FQNNGV. CDR3 size: 16 residues. V was clipped by 5 bases and J by 4 bases, with 15 bases between them.

CDR3 residues: CSAVAGADTQYF. The CDR3 DNA follows: TGCAGCGCCGTAGCGGGAGCAGATACGCAGTATTTT. This chain connects TRBV29-1 to TRBJ2-3, with 9 bases fitting TRBD2. This CDR3 contains 12 residues. The germline V gene encodes CDR1 SQVTM and CDR2 ANQGSEA. The ends lost 7 bases at V and 4 bases at J; junction bases unmatched: 3.

The chain recombines TRBV5-8 with TRBJ2-7; D remains unclear. CDR3 length: 13 amino acids. Trimming left V 4 bases short and J 9 bases short, with 17 bases between. Germline CDR1 reads SGHTS; CDR2 reads YDEGEE. The CDR3 is CASSPPQAGVQYF. The CDR3 DNA sequence: TGTGCCAGCAGCCCACCCCAGGCTGGGGTGCAGTACTTC.

This chain connects TRBV27 to TRBJ2-3; D perhaps matches TRBD2 (6 bases). The CDR3 length is 14 residues. V lost 7 bases, J lost 2 bases, and 13 bases lay in between. Germline values: CDR1 MNHEY, CDR2 SMNVEV (reference sequence). CDR3 sequence (DNA): TGTGCCAGCAAGCCCGGGACTCTCACAGATACGCAGTATTTT. Amino acids: CASKPGTLTDTQYF.

The chain joins TRBV6-5 to TRBJ2-4; TRBD2 matches at 8 bases. CDR1 and CDR2 from the germline V gene are MNHEY and SVGAGI. The CDR3 is 14 residues long. V gave up 0 bases and J gave up 5 bases; unmatched junction bases: 0. CDR3 protein: CASSYSSGENIQYF. CDR3 nucleotides: TGTGCCAGCAGTTACTCTAGCGGGGAAAACATTCAGTACTTC.

The rearrangement uses TRBV7-9 and TRBJ2-7; D tentatively reads TRBD1 or TRBD2 (5 bases each). V was trimmed by 8 bases and J by 3 bases, leaving 8 bases between them. The CDR3 is 11 residues long. Germline loops: CDR1 SEHNR, CDR2 FQNEAQ (reference sequence). CDR3: CASWDGYEQYF. The CDR3 DNA sequence: TGTGCCAGCTGGGACGGCTACGAGCAGTACTTC.

J is TRBJ1-4 and V is TRBV6-1, with D maybe TRBD1 (6 bases). The germline V gene encodes CDR1 MNHNS and CDR2 SASEGT. Trimming shortened V by 7 bases and J by 2 bases, and 14 bases separated the two germline ends. The CDR3 consists of 15 residues. DNA for the CDR3: TGTGCCAGCATGGGACATCTTGCTACTAATGAAAAACTGTTTTTT. It encodes CASMGHLATNEKLFF.

V usage is TRBV28 and J usage is TRBJ1-1, with D maybe TRBD1 (5 bases). Between the trimmed V and J ends, which lost 2 bases and 3 bases, there was a span of 10 bases. Germline loops: CDR1 MDHEN, CDR2 SYDVKM. CDR3 length: 14 residues. The CDR3 protein is CASSLAGQDTEAFF. CDR3 in DNA: TGTGCCAGCAGTTTAGCAGGACAAGACACTGAAGCTTTCTTT. The full variable domain, completed using reference TRBV28 and TRBJ1-1, is DVKVTQSSRYLVKRTGEKVFLECVQDMDHENMFWYRQDPGLGLRLIYFSYDVKMKEKGDIPEGYSVSREKKERFSLILESASTNQTSMYLCASSLAGQDTEAFFGQGTRLTVV.

The chain combines TRBV6-1 with TRBJ2-5, with 7 nucleotides matching TRBD1. Germline values: CDR1 MNHNS, CDR2 SASEGT. This CDR3 comprises 14 residues. With 5 bases clipped from V and 4 bases from J, the junction kept 7 bases outside the gene matches. CDR3 nucleotide sequence: TGTGCCAGCAGTTTACAGGGGTGGGGAGAGACCCAGTACTTC. This encodes CASSLQGWGETQYF.

The table lists this clone with a count of one. V is TRBV5-6 and J is TRBJ2-5, with TRBD1 as a possible D gene (5 bases). Germline loops: CDR1 SGHDT, CDR2 YYEEEE. The CDR3 is 14 amino acids. V was clipped by 3 bases and J by 4 bases, with 13 bases between them. In DNA form, the CDR3 reads TGTGCCAGCAGCTCACCCCGACAGACAGAGACCCAGTACTTC. Amino acid sequence: CASSSPRQTETQYF.

Concerning this clone: One junction end does not reproduce the germline sequence, and a read error may be involved. The chain joins TRBV4-1 to TRBJ1-5; TRBD1 aligns across 7 bases. Germline-derived CDR1 and CDR2 are MGHRA and YSYEKL. The CDR3 runs 16 residues. The CDR3 is CASSQYRDSPNQPQHF. For the CDR3, the DNA is TGCGCCAGCAGCCAATATCGGGACAGCCCCAATCAACCCCAGCATTTT.

This clone was counted a single time. The chain's CDR3 is CASSVDSPYEQYF. DNA of the CDR3: TGTGCCAGCAGCGTCGACAGCCCCTACGAGCAGTACTTC. The rearrangement joins TRBV9 to TRBJ2-7; D possibly corresponds to TRBD1 (5 bases). Germline-derived CDR1 and CDR2 are SGDLS and YYNGEE. The CDR3 totals 13 residues. Trimming shortened V by 2 bases and J by 2 bases, and 8 bases separated the two germline ends.

V usage is TRBV7-9 and J usage is TRBJ2-1, with 8 bases aligning to TRBD2. Trimming removed 4 bases from V and 5 bases from J; junction bases left unmatched: 10. Germline V gene lookup returns CDR1 SEHNR and CDR2 FQNEAQ (reference sequence). CDR3 length: 16 amino acids. CDR3 in DNA: TGTGCCAGCAGCTACGGTGCGGGAGGACCGAACAATGAGCAGTTCTTC. It yields the protein CASSYGAGGPNNEQFF.

The chain couples TRBV5-6 to TRBJ2-7; D not resolved. This CDR3 contains 15 residues. V gave up 0 bases and J gave up 6 bases, with 16 bases separating them. Germline CDR1 is SGHDT and CDR2 is YYEEEE. This chain's CDR3 is CASSLDGIMTGEQYF. DNA for the CDR3: TGTGCCAGCAGCTTGGATGGGATAATGACCGGCGAGCAGTACTTC.

J is TRBJ2-3 and V is TRBV9; D might be TRBD2 (6 bases). The length of the CDR3 is 14 residues. Germline V gene sequence: CDR1 SGDLS, CDR2 YYNGEE. Trimming left V 4 bases short and J 2 bases short, with 11 bases between. CDR3 region: CASSYSGLTDTQYF. The CDR3 coding sequence is TGTGCCAGCAGCTATAGCGGCCTCACAGATACGCAGTATTTT. Drawing the rest from reference TRBV9 and TRBJ2-3, the complete variable domain is DSGVTQTPKHLITATGQRVTLRCSPRSGDLSVYWYQQSLDQGLQFLIQYYNGEERAKGNILERFSAQQFPDLHSELNLSSLELGDSALYFCASSYSGLTDTQYFGPGTRLTVL.

The V call is TRBV5-1, the J call TRBJ2-7, with 7 bases fitting TRBD1. J lost 0 bases, V lost 4 bases, and 7 bases had no gene match. The length of the CDR3 is 15 residues. Germline V lookup: CDR1 SGHRS, CDR2 YFSETQ. CDR3 nucleotide sequence: TGCGCCAGCAGCGCCCAGACAGGGCTCTCCTACGAGCAGTACTTC. It encodes CASSAQTGLSYEQYF.

CDR3 nucleotides: TGCAGCGTTGTTAGCCTAGGTGGGGAGACCCAGTACTTC. It is translated as CSVVSLGGETQYF. The chain joins TRBV29-1 to TRBJ2-5; D call uncertain. The V end was cut by 4 bases, the J end by 5 bases, with 14 bases between. The CDR3 consists of 13 residues. Germline lookup yields CDR1 SQVTM and CDR2 ANQGSEA.

The CDR3 sequence: CASSTDRPSTGELFF. CDR3 in DNA: TGTGCCAGCAGCACGGACAGGCCTTCCACCGGGGAGCTGTTTTTT. This rearrangement joins TRBV11-1 to TRBJ2-2, with 7 bases identical to TRBD1. CDR1 is SGHAT, CDR2 FQDESV, per germline (reference sequence). The CDR3 contains 15 residues. J gave up 4 bases and V 5 bases, and 7 bases lay outside the gene matches.